Presented here are 8 T cell receptor beta chains from one specimen sequenced in a study of T cell responses to AZD1222 COVID-19 vaccine. The method was immunoSEQ multiplex PCR; TCRdb's version includes in-frame clones alone and lacks a portion of them. The sample lists fewer than 120,000 clones, 70% to 90% occurring once. The specimen comprised peripheral blood, sampled 28 days after the second AZD1222 dose. The receptors shown here come from an adult who received the AZD1222 COVID-19 vaccine.

The genes are TRBV7-3 and TRBJ1-1; D is uncertain. CDR1 and CDR2 (germline): SGHTA, FQGTGA. The CDR3 runs to 13 residues. V dropped 1 base and J dropped 5 bases, with 8 bases sitting between them. Here the CDR3 reads CASSLSGRTEAFF. CDR3 in DNA: TGTGCCAGCAGCTTAAGCGGCAGGACTGAAGCTTTCTTT.

The J gene is TRBJ2-7, the V gene TRBV6-5; D may be TRBD2 (5 bases). CDR1 is MNHEY and CDR2 is SVGAGI in the germline V gene. The CDR3 has 15 amino acids. Trimming cost V 6 bases and J 7 bases, with 22 bases left between them. CDR3 residues: CASRRGSAGAGEQYF. CDR3 coding DNA: TGTGCCAGCAGACGGGGTTCCGCGGGCGCGGGTGAGCAGTACTTC.

V gene TRBV29-1 combines with J gene TRBJ2-2; D is perhaps TRBD1 (6 bases). The germline gives CDR1 SQVTM, CDR2 ANQGSEA. V gave up 3 bases and J gave up 5 bases, with 16 bases separating them. This CDR3 has 15 amino acids. CDR3 residues: CSVDPGHATTGELFF. CDR3 bases: TGCAGCGTTGACCCGGGACACGCAACAACCGGGGAGCTGTTTTTT.

A single count supports this clone. The genes are TRBV7-6 and TRBJ1-5; 9 nucleotides line up with TRBD1. The germline V gene has CDR1 SGHVS and CDR2 FNYEAQ. V trimming: 6 bases; J trimming: 5 bases; junction bases outside the gene matches: 8. This CDR3 region has 15 residues. The CDR3 here is CASSPGTGSYQPQHF. CDR3 nucleotide sequence: TGTGCCAGCAGTCCCGGGACAGGGTCTTATCAGCCCCAGCATTTT.

On this clone itself: At the DNA level, this CDR3 is encoded by other sequences in the same sample as well. The CDR3, as DNA: TGTGCTAGTGGTGACATGGCCTACGAGCAGTACTTC. It specifies CASGDMAYEQYF. The chain is built from TRBV12-5 and TRBJ2-7; no reliable D call. The CDR3 totals 12 residues. Trimming took off 5 bases at V and 2 bases at J, with 7 bases between the two ends. Germline CDR1 reads LGHNT; CDR2 reads FRNRAP.

Only one count was recorded for this clone. This chain links TRBV27 with TRBJ2-7; D ambiguous. V gave up 7 bases and J gave up 0 bases, with 10 bases separating them. This CDR3 has 13 amino acids. Germline V gene lookup returns CDR1 MNHEY and CDR2 SMNVEV (reference sequence). The CDR3 DNA is TGTGCCAGCACTGGACCGAACTCCTACGAGCAGTACTTC. Its protein product is CASTGPNSYEQYF.

A word on this clone: An end of the junction does not agree with germline; a read error may underlie this. This chain uses TRBV7-2 with TRBJ2-5, with D tentatively TRBD2 (7 bases). CDR1 and CDR2 from the germline V gene are SGHTA and FQGNSA. This CDR3 is 15 amino acids long. CDR3 protein: CASSLVGGGEAIRDF. In DNA form, the CDR3 reads TGTGCCAGCAGCTTAGTCGGCGGGGGCGAAGCTATACGGGACTTC.

The CDR3 spells CASSLEGAGGYTF. For the CDR3, the DNA is TGTGCCAGCAGTTTAGAGGGGGCAGGGGGCTACACCTTC. This chain joins TRBV12-3 or TRBV12-4 and TRBJ1-2; 7 bases map to TRBD1. The CDR3 covers 13 residues. V was clipped by 1 base and J by 8 bases; unmatched bases: 4.